These T cell receptor beta chains were read from a single sample in a study of blood T cell repertoires in COVID-19. Here immunoSEQ multiplex PCR was the method, and the copy in TCRdb shows in-frame clones only, minus some. The repertoire consists of approximately 150,000 clones, with 80% to 90% occurring once and the leading ten covering 11%. The sample comprised peripheral blood. The receptor set was obtained from a human donor in a cohort sampled during active COVID-19. Each CDR3 is given with its conserved first and last residue.

TRBV4-1	TRBJ2-2	CASSQAWTAGGPTGELFF
TRBV6-2/TRBV6-3	TRBJ2-5	CASSYSTGLGSRMETQYF
TRBV7-9	TRBJ2-3	CASSPQGLAGASTDTQYF
TRBV5-6	TRBJ2-1	CASSFLAGESYNEQFF
TRBV29-1	TRBJ2-2	CSVGGGTANTGELFF
TRBV11-2	TRBJ2-1	CASSYDRFEQFF
TRBV29-1	TRBJ2-4	CSAHRGETKNIQYF
TRBV15	TRBJ2-7	CATSKGLAGGSSYEQYF
TRBV12-3/TRBV12-4	TRBJ1-2	CASSRQGRGYTF
TRBV11-2	TRBJ2-2	CASSLLAGVSGELFF
TRBV5-1	TRBJ2-2	CASSPRTGPGTGELFF
TRBV20-1	TRBJ2-2	CSASPREAGELFF
TRBV5-1	TRBJ2-7	CASSLAQGAAYEQYF
TRBV4-3	TRBJ2-3	CASSQDRLSTDTQYF
TRBV28	TRBJ2-3	CASSLLAGGADTQYF
TRBV2	TRBJ2-2	CASSESASNTGELFF
TRBV24-1	TRBJ2-5	CATRDRGSQETQYF
TRBV7-8	TRBJ1-4	CASSRTQGGEKLFF